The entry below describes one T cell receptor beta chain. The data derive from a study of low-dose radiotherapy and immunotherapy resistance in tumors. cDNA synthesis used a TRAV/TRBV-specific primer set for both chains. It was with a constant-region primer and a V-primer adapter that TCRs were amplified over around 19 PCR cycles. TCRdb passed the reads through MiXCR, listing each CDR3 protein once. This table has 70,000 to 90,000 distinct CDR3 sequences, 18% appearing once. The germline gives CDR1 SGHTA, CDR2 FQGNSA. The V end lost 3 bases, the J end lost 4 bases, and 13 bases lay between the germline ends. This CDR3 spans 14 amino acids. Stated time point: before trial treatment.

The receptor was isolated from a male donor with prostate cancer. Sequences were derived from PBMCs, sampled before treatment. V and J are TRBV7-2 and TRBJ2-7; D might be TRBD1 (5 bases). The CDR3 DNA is TGTGCCAGCAGCTTTGGTCACAGGTCATACGAGCAGTACTTC. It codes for CASSFGHRSYEQYF. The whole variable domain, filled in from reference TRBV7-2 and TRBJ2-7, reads GAGVSQSPSNKVTEKGKDVELRCDPISGHTALYWYRQSLGQGLEFLIYFQGNSAPDKSGLPSDRFSAERTGGSVSTLTIQRTQQEDSAVYLCASSFGHRSYEQYFGPGTRLTVT.